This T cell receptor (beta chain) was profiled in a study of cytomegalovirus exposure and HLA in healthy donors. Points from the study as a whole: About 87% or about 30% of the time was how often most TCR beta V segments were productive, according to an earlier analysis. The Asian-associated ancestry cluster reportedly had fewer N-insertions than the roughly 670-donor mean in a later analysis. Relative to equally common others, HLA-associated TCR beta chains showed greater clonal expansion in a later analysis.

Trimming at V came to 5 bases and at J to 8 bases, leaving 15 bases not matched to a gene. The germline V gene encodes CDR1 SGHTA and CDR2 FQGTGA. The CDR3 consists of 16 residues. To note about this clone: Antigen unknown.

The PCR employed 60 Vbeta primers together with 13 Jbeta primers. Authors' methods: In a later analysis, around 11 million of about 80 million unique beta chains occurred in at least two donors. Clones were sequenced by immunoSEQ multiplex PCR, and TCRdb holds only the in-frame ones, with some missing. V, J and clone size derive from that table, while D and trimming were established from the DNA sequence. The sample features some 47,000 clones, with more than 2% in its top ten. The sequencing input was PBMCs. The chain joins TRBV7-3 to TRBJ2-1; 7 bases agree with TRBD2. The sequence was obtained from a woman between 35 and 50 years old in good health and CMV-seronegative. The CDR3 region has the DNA TGTGCCAGCAGCAGCCAGCCCTCGACTAGCAGGGATGAGCAGTTCTTC. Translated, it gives CASSSQPSTSRDEQFF.